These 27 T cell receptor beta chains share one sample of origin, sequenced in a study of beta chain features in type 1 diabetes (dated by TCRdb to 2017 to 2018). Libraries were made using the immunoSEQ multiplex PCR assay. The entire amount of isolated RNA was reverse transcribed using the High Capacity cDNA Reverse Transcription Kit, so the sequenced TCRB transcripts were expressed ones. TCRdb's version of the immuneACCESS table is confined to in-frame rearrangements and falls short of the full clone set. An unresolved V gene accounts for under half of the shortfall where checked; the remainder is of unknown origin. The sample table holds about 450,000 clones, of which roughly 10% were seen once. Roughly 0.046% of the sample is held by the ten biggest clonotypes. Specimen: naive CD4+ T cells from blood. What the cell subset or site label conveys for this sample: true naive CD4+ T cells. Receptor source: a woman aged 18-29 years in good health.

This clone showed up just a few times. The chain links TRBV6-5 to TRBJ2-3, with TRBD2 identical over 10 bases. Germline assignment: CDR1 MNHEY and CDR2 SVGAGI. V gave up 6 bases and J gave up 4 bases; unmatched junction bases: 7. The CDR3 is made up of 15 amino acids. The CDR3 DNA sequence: TGTGCCAGCAGGTCTAGCGGGAGCATGGCAGATACGCAGTATTTT. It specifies CASRSSGSMADTQYF.

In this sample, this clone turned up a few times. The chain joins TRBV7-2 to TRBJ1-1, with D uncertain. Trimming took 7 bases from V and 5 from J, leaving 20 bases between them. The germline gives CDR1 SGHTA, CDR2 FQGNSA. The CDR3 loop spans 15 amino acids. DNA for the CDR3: TGTGCCAGCACCTCCCCTCAGCTGTCGTCGACTGAAGCTTTCTTT. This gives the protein CASTSPQLSSTEAFF.

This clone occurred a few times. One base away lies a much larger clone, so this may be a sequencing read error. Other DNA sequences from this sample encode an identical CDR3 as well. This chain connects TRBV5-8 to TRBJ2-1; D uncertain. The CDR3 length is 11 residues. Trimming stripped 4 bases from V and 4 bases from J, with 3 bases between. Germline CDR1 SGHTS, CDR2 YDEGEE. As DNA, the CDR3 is TGTGCCAGCAGCCCATACAATGAGCAGTTCTTC. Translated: CASSPYNEQFF.

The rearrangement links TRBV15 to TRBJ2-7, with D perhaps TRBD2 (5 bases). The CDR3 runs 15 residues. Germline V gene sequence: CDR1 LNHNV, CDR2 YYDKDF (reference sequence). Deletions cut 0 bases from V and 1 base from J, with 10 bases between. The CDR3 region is CATSRESGRSYEQYF. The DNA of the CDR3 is TGTGCCACCAGCAGAGAGAGCGGCAGGTCCTACGAGCAGTACTTC.

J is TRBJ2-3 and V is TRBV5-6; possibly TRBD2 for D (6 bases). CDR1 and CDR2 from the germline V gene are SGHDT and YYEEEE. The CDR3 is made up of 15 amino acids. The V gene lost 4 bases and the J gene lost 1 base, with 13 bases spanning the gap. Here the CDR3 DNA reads TGTGCCAGCAGCCCGGTCGGCGGGGGCACAGATACGCAGTATTTT. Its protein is CASSPVGGGTDTQYF.

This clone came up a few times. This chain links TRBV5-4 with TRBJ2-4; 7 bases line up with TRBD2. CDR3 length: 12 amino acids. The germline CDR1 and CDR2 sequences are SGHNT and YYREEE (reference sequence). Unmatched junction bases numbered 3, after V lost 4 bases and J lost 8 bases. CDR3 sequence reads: CASSGEGDIQYF. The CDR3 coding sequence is TGTGCCAGCAGCGGGGAGGGCGACATTCAGTACTTC.

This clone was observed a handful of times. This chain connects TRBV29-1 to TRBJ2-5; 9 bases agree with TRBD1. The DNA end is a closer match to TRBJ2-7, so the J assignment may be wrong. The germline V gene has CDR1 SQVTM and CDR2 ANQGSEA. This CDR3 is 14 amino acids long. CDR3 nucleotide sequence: TGCAGCGTGACTGGGACAGGGTCCTACTACGAGCAGTACTTC. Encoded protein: CSVTGTGSYYEQYF.

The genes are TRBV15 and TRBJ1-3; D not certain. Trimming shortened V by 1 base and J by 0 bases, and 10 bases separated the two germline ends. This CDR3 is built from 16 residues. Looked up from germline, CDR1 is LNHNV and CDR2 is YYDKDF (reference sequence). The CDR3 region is CATSRVRGSSGNTIYF. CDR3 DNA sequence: TGTGCCACCAGCAGAGTAAGAGGGAGCTCTGGAAACACCATATATTTT.

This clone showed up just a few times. CDR3 sequence (DNA): TGTGCCAGCAGCGAACAGGGTAGCGGTACGAGGGCGCAGTTCTTC. Its protein product is CASSEQGSGTRAQFF. The chain uses TRBV7-9 and TRBJ2-1; D may correspond to TRBD1 or TRBD2 (6 bases each). V dropped 5 bases and J dropped 12 bases, with 23 bases sitting between them. The CDR3 runs 15 residues. Per the germline V gene, CDR1 is SEHNR and CDR2 is FQNEAQ (reference sequence).

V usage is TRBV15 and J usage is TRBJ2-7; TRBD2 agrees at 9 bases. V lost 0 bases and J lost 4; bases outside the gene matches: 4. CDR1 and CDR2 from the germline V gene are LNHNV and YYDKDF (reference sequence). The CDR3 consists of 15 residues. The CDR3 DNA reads TGTGCCACCAGCAGAGAGGCTAGCGGGACGTACGAGCAGTACTTC. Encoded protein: CATSREASGTYEQYF.

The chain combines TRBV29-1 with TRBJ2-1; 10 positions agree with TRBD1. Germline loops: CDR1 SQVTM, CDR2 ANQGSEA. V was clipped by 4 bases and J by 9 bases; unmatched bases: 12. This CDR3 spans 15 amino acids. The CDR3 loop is CSVGPGQGRTGEQFF. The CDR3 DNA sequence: TGCAGCGTTGGCCCGGGACAGGGGAGGACGGGTGAGCAGTTCTTC.

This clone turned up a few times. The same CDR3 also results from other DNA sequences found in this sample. CDR3 DNA: TGTGCCACCAGCAGTTATGATACGCAGTATTTT. It specifies CATSSYDTQYF. The chain couples TRBV15 to TRBJ2-3; D unclear. In germline, CDR1 is LNHNV, CDR2 YYDKDF (reference sequence). This CDR3 comprises 11 residues. V was pared by 3 bases and J by 6 bases, with 4 bases between.

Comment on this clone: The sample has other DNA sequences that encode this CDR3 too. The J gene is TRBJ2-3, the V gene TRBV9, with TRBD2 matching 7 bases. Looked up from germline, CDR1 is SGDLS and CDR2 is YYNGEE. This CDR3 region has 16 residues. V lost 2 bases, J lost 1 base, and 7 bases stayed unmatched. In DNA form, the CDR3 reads TGTGCCAGCAGCGTGGTTAGCGGGTTAGGCACAGATACGCAGTATTTT. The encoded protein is CASSVVSGLGTDTQYF.

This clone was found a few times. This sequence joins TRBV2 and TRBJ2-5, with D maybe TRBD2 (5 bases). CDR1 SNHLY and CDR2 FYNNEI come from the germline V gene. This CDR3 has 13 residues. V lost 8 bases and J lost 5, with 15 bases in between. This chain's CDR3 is CASSSGRWETQYF. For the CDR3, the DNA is TGTGCCAGCTCATCGGGAAGGTGGGAGACCCAGTACTTC.

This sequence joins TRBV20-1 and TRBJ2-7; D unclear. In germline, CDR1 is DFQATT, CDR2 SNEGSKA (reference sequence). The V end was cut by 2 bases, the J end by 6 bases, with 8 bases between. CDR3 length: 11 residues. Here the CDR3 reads CSARTGAEQYV. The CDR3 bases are TGCAGTGCTAGAACTGGCGCCGAGCAGTACGTC.

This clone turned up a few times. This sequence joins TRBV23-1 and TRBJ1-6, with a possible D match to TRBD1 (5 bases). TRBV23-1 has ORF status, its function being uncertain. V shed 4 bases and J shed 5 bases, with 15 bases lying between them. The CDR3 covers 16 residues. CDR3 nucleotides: TGCGCCAGCAGTCGAAAGAAAGGGGACGATAATTCACCCCTCCACTTT. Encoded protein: CASSRKKGDDNSPLHF.

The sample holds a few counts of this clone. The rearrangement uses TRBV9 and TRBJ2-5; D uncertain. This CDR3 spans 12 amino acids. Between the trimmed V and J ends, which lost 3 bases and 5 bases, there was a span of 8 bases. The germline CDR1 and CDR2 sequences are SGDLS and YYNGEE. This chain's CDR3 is CASSEPRETQYF. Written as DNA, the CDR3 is TGTGCCAGCAGCGAGCCCCGTGAGACCCAGTACTTC.

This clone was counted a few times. In DNA, the CDR3 is TGTGCCAGCAGGGCCAGGACAGGGGCTGAAGCTTTCTTT. Residues: CASRARTGAEAFF. The chain employs TRBV7-9 and TRBJ1-1; 9 bases map to TRBD1. The junction had 5 bases not matched to a gene; V was cut back by 6 bases and J by 6 bases. CDR3 size: 13 residues. Germline CDR1 reads SEHNR; CDR2 reads FQNEAQ (reference sequence).

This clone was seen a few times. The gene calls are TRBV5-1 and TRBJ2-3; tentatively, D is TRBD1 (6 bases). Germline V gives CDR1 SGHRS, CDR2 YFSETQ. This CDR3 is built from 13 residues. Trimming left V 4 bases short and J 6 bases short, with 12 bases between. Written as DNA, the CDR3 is TGCGCCAGCAGCCCCCCCCAGGGGGATACGCAGTATTTT. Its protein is CASSPPQGDTQYF.

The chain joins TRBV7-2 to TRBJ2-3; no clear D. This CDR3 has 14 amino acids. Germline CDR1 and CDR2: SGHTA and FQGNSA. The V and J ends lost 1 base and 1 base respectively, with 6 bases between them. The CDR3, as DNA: TGTGCCAGCAGCTTAGAGTCCCGCACAGATACGCAGTATTTT. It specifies CASSLESRTDTQYF.

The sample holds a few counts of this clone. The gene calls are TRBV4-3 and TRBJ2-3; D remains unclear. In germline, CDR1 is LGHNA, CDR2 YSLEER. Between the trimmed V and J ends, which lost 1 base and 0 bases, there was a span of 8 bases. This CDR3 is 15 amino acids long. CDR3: CASSQGAASTDTQYF. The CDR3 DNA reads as TGCGCCAGCAGCCAAGGCGCGGCTAGCACAGATACGCAGTATTTT.

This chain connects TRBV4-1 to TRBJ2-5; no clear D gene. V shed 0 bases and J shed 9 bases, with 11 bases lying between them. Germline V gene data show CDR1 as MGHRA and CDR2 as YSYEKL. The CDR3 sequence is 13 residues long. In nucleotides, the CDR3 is TGCGCCAGCAGCCAAGAACCGAATGGGGCCCAGTACTTC. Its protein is CASSQEPNGAQYF.

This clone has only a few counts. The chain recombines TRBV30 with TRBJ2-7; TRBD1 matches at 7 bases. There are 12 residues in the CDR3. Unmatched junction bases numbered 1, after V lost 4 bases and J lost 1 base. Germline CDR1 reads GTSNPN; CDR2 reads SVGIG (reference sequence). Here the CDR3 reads CAWKTGSYEQYF. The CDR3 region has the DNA TGTGCCTGGAAGACAGGGTCCTACGAGCAGTACTTC. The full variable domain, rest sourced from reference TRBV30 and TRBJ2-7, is SQTIHQWPATLVQPVGSPLSLECTVEGTSNPNLYWYRQAAGRGLQLLFYSVGIGQISSEVPQNLSASRPQDRQFILSSKKLLLSDSGFYLCAWKTGSYEQYFGPGTRLTVT.

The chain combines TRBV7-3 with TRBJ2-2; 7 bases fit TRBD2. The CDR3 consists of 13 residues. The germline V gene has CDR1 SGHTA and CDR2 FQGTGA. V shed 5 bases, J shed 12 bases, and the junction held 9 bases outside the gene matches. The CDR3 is CASSPLDGRKLFF. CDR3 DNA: TGTGCCAGCAGCCCCCTTGACGGGAGGAAGCTGTTTTTT.

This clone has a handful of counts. The CDR3 bases are TGTGCCAGCAGTGATTACAGGGGAACTAATGAAAAACTGTTTTTT. Protein: CASSDYRGTNEKLFF. The V gene is TRBV25-1, the J gene TRBJ1-4; TRBD1 agrees at 7 bases. V trimming: 3 bases; J trimming: 1 base; junction bases outside the gene matches: 2. Germline assignment: CDR1 MGHDK and CDR2 SYGVNS. The CDR3 runs to 15 residues.

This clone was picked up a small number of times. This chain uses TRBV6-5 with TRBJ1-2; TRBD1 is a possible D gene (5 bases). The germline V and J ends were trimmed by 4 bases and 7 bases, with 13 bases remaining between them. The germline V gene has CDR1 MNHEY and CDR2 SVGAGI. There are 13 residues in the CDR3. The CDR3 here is CASSSRELGGYTF. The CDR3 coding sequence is TGTGCCAGCAGTTCCAGGGAACTGGGTGGCTACACCTTC.

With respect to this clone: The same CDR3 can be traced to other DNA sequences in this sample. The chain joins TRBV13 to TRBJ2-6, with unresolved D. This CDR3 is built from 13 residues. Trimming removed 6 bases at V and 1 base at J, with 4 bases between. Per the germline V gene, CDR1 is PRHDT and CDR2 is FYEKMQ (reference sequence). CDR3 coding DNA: TGTGCCAGCAGTCTTTCTGGGGCCAACGTCCTGACTTTC. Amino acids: CASSLSGANVLTF.